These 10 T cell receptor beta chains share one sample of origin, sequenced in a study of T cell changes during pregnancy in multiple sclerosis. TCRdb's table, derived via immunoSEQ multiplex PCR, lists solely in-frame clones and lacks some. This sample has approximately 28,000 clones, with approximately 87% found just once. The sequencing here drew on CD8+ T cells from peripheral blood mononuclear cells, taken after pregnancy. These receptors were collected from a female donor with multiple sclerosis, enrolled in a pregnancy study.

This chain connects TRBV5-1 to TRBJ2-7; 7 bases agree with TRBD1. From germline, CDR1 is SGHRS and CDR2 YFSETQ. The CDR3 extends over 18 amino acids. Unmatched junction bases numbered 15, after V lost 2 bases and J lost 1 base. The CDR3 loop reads CASSFGMRGQVESYEQYF. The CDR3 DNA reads TGCGCCAGCAGCTTTGGGATGAGGGGGCAGGTCGAATCCTACGAGCAGTACTTC. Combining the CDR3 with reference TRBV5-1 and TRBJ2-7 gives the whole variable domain KAGVTQTPRYLIKTRGQQVTLSCSPISGHRSVSWYQQTPGQGLQFLFEYFSETQRNKGNFPGRFSGRQFSNSRSEMNVSTLELGDSALYLCASSFGMRGQVESYEQYFGPGTRLTVT.

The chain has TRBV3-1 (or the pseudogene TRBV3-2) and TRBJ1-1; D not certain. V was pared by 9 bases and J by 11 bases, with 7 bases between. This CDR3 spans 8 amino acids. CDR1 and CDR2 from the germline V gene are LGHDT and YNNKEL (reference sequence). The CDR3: CASAEAFF. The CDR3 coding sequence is TGTGCCAGTGCGGAGGCTTTCTTT.

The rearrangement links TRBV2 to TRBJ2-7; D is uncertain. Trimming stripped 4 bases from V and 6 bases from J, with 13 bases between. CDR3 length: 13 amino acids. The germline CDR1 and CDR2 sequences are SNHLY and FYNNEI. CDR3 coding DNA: TGTGCCAGCAGTGGGTACTCGGTTGCCGAGCAGTACTTC. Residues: CASSGYSVAEQYF. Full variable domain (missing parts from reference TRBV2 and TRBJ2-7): EPEVTQTPSHQVTQMGQEVILRCVPISNHLYFYWYRQILGQKVEFLVSFYNNEISEKSEIFDDQFSVERPDGSNFTLKIRSTKLEDSAMYFCASSGYSVAEQYFGPGTRLTVT.

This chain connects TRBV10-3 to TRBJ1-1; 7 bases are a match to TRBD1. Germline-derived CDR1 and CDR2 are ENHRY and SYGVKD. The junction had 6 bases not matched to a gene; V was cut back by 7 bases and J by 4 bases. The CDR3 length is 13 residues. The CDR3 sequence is CAINQGDGTEAFF. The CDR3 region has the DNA TGTGCCATCAACCAGGGGGACGGCACTGAAGCTTTCTTT.

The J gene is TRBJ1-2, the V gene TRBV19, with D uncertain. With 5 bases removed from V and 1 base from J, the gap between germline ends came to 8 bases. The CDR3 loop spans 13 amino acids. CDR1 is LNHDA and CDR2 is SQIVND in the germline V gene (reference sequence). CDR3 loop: CASSWQNNYGYTF. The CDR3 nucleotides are TGTGCCAGTAGTTGGCAGAATAACTATGGCTACACCTTC.

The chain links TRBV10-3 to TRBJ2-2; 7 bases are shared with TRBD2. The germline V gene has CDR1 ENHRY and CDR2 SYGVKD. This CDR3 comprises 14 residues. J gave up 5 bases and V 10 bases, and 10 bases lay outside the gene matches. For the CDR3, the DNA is TGTGCCACTTCACCTGGGGGGGGGACCGGGGAGCTGTTTTTT. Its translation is CATSPGGGTGELFF.

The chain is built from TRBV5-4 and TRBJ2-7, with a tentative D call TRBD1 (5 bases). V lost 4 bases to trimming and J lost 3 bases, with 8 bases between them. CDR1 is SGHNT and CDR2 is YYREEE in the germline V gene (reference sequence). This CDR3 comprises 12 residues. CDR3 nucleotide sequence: TGTGCCAGCAGCGTGGACATCTACGAGCAGTACTTC. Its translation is CASSVDIYEQYF.

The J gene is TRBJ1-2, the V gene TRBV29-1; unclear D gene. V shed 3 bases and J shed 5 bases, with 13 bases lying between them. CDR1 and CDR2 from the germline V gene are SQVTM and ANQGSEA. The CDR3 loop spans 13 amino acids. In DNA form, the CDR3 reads TGCAGCGTTGACTGGCGGAACTCTTATGGCTACACCTTC. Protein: CSVDWRNSYGYTF.

For the CDR3, the DNA is TGCGCCAGCAGCCAAGAGAATGGGGGGAAACGAAAAAACATTCAGTACTTC. This translates into CASSQENGGKRKNIQYF. This chain connects TRBV4-3 to TRBJ2-4, with D possibly matching TRBD2 (6 bases). CDR1 is LGHNA, CDR2 YSLEER, per germline. Between the trimmed V and J ends, which lost 0 bases and 4 bases, there was a span of 16 bases. This CDR3 has 17 residues.

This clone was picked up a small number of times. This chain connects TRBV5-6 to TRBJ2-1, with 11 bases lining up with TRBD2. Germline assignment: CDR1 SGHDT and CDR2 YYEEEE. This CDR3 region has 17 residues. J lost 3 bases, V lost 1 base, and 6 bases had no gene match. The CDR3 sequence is CASSLLTSGEYYNEQFF. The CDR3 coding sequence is TGTGCCAGCAGCTTGTTGACTAGCGGGGAATACTACAATGAGCAGTTCTTC.